These T cell receptor beta chains were read from a single sample in a study of neurological immune-mediated disorders. TCRdb called the 5' RACE reads again in MiXCR, with one record for every CDR3 protein. The sample includes under 70,000 distinct CDR3 sequences, around 5.5% of them seen just once. The sequencing input was PBMCs. The receptor set was obtained from a woman younger than 45 with multiple sclerosis. CDR3s include the opening cysteine and the closing phenylalanine or tryptophan. The D gene is left open where the match is weak. The size of a clone is reported for some rows only, either as once, few or many, or as a class for expanded clones.

v_call	j_call	clone_size	d_call	cdr3_aa	cdr3_nt
TRBV5-6	TRBJ1-6	many	NA	CASNHLRTGGNSPLHF	TGTGCCAGCAACCACCTCCGGACCGGGGGGAATTCACCCCTCCACTTT
TRBV10-2	TRBJ1-3	NA	NA	CASAVRVSGNTIYF	TGCGCCAGCGCGGTCAGGGTCTCTGGAAACACCATATATTTT
TRBV7-6	TRBJ2-3	few	NA	CASSLGVTNTDTQYF	TGTGCCAGCAGCTTAGGGGTGACTAACACAGATACGCAGTATTTT
TRBV5-1	TRBJ1-2	many	NA	CASSNTTANYGYTF	TGCGCCAGCAGCAACACGACAGCTAACTATGGCTACACCTTC
TRBV10-3	TRBJ2-6	many	NA	CAISGGGGPGANVLTF	TGTGCCATCAGCGGGGGAGGGGGGCCCGGGGCCAACGTCCTGACTTTC
TRBV21-1	TRBJ1-6	many	NA	CASSEHRGGSPLNF	TGTGCCAGCAGCGAACACAGGGGTGGGTCACCCCTCAACTTT
TRBV20-1	TRBJ1-5	many	NA	CSASVQENQPQHF	TGCAGTGCTAGCGTACAGGAAAATCAGCCCCAGCATTTT
TRBV20-1	TRBJ2-5	many	NA	CGGRRPGTVTAETQYF	TGCGGGGGGAGACGTCCCGGGACCGTGACAGCAGAGACCCAGTACTTC
TRBV10-3	TRBJ2-3	few	NA	CAISAGGSTDTQYF	TGTGCCATCAGTGCTGGGGGCAGCACAGATACGCAGTATTTT
TRBV5-6	TRBJ1-5	many	NA	CASSRGVNQPQHF	TGTGCCAGCTCAAGGGGAGTCAATCAGCCCCAGCATTTT
TRBV20-1	TRBJ2-1	many	NA	CSSRRVYSTVGYNEQFF	TGCAGTAGCCGAAGGGTGTATTCGACTGTGGGCTACAATGAGCAGTTCTTC
TRBV14	TRBJ1-2	many	NA	CASSQRGVGYGYTF	TGTGCCAGCAGCCAGAGAGGGGTCGGCTATGGCTACACCTTC
TRBV7-9	TRBJ2-5	many	TRBD2	CASSLRPGLAVRETQYF	TGTGCCAGCAGCTTACGCCCCGGACTAGCGGTTCGGGAGACCCAGTACTTC
TRBV6-6	TRBJ1-1	many	NA	CASSRDTEAFF	TGTGCCAGCAGCCGAGACACTGAAGCTTTCTTT
TRBV20-1	TRBJ1-1	many	NA	CSARLHWTEAFF	TGCAGTGCTAGGCTACATTGGACTGAAGCTTTCTTT
TRBV3-1	TRBJ2-5	many	NA	CASSRLSGPQYLIETQYF	TGTGCCAGCAGCCGACTAAGCGGGCCCCAGTATTTAATAGAGACCCAGTACTTC
TRBV7-3	TRBJ2-1	few	NA	CASSSQGGNEQFF	TGTGCCAGCAGCTCACAGGGAGGCAATGAGCAGTTCTTC
TRBV2	TRBJ2-5	many	NA	CASRTLWRATGYEQTQYF	TGTGCCAGCAGGACCCTCTGGCGGGCGACGGGATATGAGCAGACCCAGTACTTC
TRBV5-5	TRBJ2-5	many	TRBD1	CASSNNRDRGETQYF	TGTGCCAGCAGCAACAACCGGGACAGGGGAGAGACCCAGTACTTC
TRBV5-1	TRBJ2-7	many	NA	CASSSRGISYEQYF	TGCGCCAGCAGCTCCAGGGGTATCTCCTACGAGCAGTACTTC
TRBV20-1	TRBJ1-5	many	NA	CSAGGGYQPQNF	TGCAGTGCTGGCGGGGGGTATCAGCCCCAGAATTTT
TRBV20-1	TRBJ2-1	many	NA	CSARDQDYNPYNEQFF	TGCAGTGCTAGAGATCAAGACTATAACCCTTACAATGAGCAGTTCTTC
TRBV2	TRBJ1-2	many	NA	CASSGAGLGYTF	TGTGCCAGCAGTGGTGCAGGGTTGGGCTACACCTTC
TRBV5-1	TRBJ2-2	few	TRBD1	CASRPDRDGELFF	TGCGCCAGCAGACCGGACAGGGATGGGGAGCTGTTTTTT
TRBV5-1	TRBJ2-2	many	NA	CASSLILGTRRAGELFF	TGCGCCAGCAGCTTGATCCTCGGGACTCGACGTGCCGGGGAGCTGTTTTTT
TRBV20-1	TRBJ1-3	many	NA	CSARRGGGNTIYF	TGCAGTGCTAGGAGGGGAGGTGGAAACACCATATATTTT
TRBV25-1	TRBJ2-1	NA	NA	CASSEGGPLGGEQFF	TGTGCCAGCAGTGAAGGGGGACCCCTTGGGGGTGAGCAGTTCTTC
TRBV20-1	TRBJ2-3	many	NA	CSARTPSRDTQYF	TGCAGTGCCAGAACCCCCTCTCGAGATACGCAGTATTTT
TRBV20-1	TRBJ2-3	many	NA	CSASSKDHTDTQYF	TGCAGTGCTAGTTCCAAAGACCACACAGATACGCAGTATTTT
TRBV20-1	TRBJ1-1	many	TRBD1	CSARAPGQGGTEAFF	TGCAGTGCTAGAGCTCCGGGACAGGGTGGCACTGAAGCTTTCTTT
TRBV5-1	TRBJ2-7	many	TRBD2	CASSLSGGDYEQYF	TGCGCCAGCAGCTTGTCCGGGGGGGACTACGAGCAGTACTTC
TRBV2	TRBJ1-2	many	NA	CASSELGLSGYTF	TGTGCCAGCAGTGAATTGGGCCTGAGTGGCTACACCTTC
TRBV2	TRBJ1-5	many	NA	CASSFDVGNQPQHF	TGTGCCAGCAGTTTCGATGTAGGCAATCAGCCCCAGCATTTT
TRBV15	TRBJ2-3	many	TRBD2	CATSNGLAGGSTDTQYF	TGTGCCACCAGCAACGGACTAGCGGGGGGGAGCACAGATACGCAGTATTTT
TRBV12-3/TRBV12-4	TRBJ2-3	few	TRBD2	CASSRRRGADTQYF	TGTGCCAGCAGCCGGCGGCGGGGGGCAGATACGCAGTATTTT
TRBV4-1	TRBJ1-6	many	NA	CASSQYIEYNSPLHF	TGCGCCAGCAGCCAATACATCGAGTATAATTCACCCCTCCACTTT
TRBV21-1	TRBJ1-5	many	NA	CASSKVGCEPLPEQPQHF	TGTGCCAGCAGCAAAGTCGGTTGTGAACCCCTTCCAGAACAGCCCCAGCATTTT
TRBV12-3/TRBV12-4	TRBJ2-5	many	NA	CASSPNRGGAETQYF	TGTGCCAGCAGTCCGAACAGGGGCGGGGCAGAGACCCAGTACTTC
TRBV10-3	TRBJ2-3	NA	NA	CAISESLGDTQYF	TGTGCCATCAGTGAGTCATTGGGTGATACGCAGTATTTT
TRBV5-6	TRBJ2-3	many	TRBD2	CASSFTSGGTDTQYF	TGTGCCAGCAGCTTCACTAGCGGGGGAACAGATACGCAGTATTTT
TRBV24-1	TRBJ2-2	many	NA	CATSATDTLNTGELFF	TGTGCCACCAGCGCTACGGACACTTTGAACACCGGGGAGCTGTTTTTT
TRBV3-1	TRBJ1-1	many	NA	CASSQNKGTEAFF	TGTGCCAGCAGCCAAAATAAGGGGACTGAAGCTTTCTTT
TRBV20-1	TRBJ1-1	many	TRBD1	CSARPGGTAIRSFF	TGCAGTGCTAGACCGGGGGGGACAGCGATTAGATCTTTCTTT
TRBV7-2	TRBJ2-6	many	NA	CASSSLLDGANVLTF	TGTGCCAGCAGCTCATTACTAGATGGGGCCAACGTCCTGACTTTC
TRBV12-3/TRBV12-4	TRBJ2-7	many	TRBD1	CASSPGQGDYEQYF	TGTGCCAGCAGTCCGGGACAGGGGGACTACGAGCAGTACTTC
TRBV27	TRBJ1-4	NA	NA	CASRTAQREKLFF	TGTGCCAGCCGTACGGCTCAGAGGGAAAAACTGTTTTTT
TRBV20-1	TRBJ2-7	many	NA	CSARDMPADYEQYF	TGCAGTGCTAGAGATATGCCAGCGGACTACGAGCAGTACTTC
TRBV5-1	TRBJ2-1	many	NA	CASSFNQLGQMSSYNEQFF	TGCGCCAGCAGCTTCAATCAACTCGGACAGATGAGCTCCTACAATGAGCAGTTCTTC